This TCR beta chain came from a study of blood T cell repertoires in COVID-19. Overall study context: The United States, Italy and Spain supplied acute and convalescent COVID-19 samples. In each case, the material was cDNA or gDNA derived from T cells, B-cell-depleted T cells, or PBMCs.

Enrollment of patients from Seattle took place during active infection, with longitudinal follow-up. Trimming cost V 5 bases and J 2 bases; bases outside gene matches: 9. CDR1 and CDR2 (germline): PRHDT, FYEKMQ (reference sequence). The CDR3 loop spans 16 amino acids. Per the original data handling: Estimation of nucleated cell counts relied on the amplification of reference gene primers. Clones were sequenced by immunoSEQ multiplex PCR, and TCRdb holds only the in-frame ones, with some missing. That table gives V, J and clone size, and the DNA gave D and trimming. In the table there are 150,000 to 200,000 clones, 80% to 85% of which are singletons.

Sample: peripheral blood. This receptor was identified in a woman aged 40 to 55 with COVID-19, enrolled during active disease. The chain employs TRBV13 and TRBJ2-5, with 9 bases lining up with TRBD1. CDR3: CASSTRTGAPQETQYF. CDR3 bases: TGTGCCAGCAGCACCAGGACAGGGGCCCCACAAGAGACCCAGTACTTC.